The 27 T cell receptor beta chains below all came from one sample that was sequenced in a study of cytomegalovirus exposure and HLA in healthy donors (dated by TCRdb to between 2016 and 2019). The library was obtained by the immunoSEQ multiplex PCR assay. TCRdb retrieved this table from immuneACCESS and kept in-frame rearrangements only. Not all clones are present; in checked studies, unresolved V genes account for under half, and no reason is known for the remainder. The sample records around 150,000 clones, approximately 87% of which are singletons. About 5.8% of the sample comes from the top ten. The sequencing input was PBMCs. The receptors were sampled from a woman in her twenties or thirties in good health and CMV-seronegative.

This chain uses TRBV19 with TRBJ2-7; D may be TRBD1 or TRBD2 (6 bases each). The CDR3 is made up of 16 amino acids. The V and J ends lost 5 bases and 2 bases respectively, with 19 bases between them. Germline V gene data show CDR1 as LNHDA and CDR2 as SQIVND (reference sequence). The CDR3 DNA is TGTGCCAGTAGTGACCAGGGGCTCGGGGGAGCCTACGAGCAGTACTTC. It encodes CASSDQGLGGAYEQYF.

V usage is TRBV5-1 and J usage is TRBJ2-2; 10 bases agree with TRBD1. There are 15 residues in the CDR3. V lost 5 bases, J lost 7 bases, and 8 bases stayed unmatched. Per the germline V gene, CDR1 is SGHRS and CDR2 is YFSETQ. The CDR3 sequence is CASRSEGQGFGELFF. CDR3 in DNA: TGCGCCAGCAGGAGTGAGGGACAGGGGTTCGGGGAGCTGTTTTTT.

A remark on this clone: The sample contains more than one DNA sequence encoding this CDR3. The chain joins TRBV11-2 to TRBJ2-1; 11 bases line up with TRBD2. CDR1 and CDR2 from the germline V gene are SGHAT and FQNNGV. CDR3 size: 15 residues. The V segment lost 6 bases and the J segment 3 bases; nucleotides outside the gene matches: 4. CDR3 loop: CASSSGTSGYNEQFF. As DNA, the CDR3 is TGTGCCAGCAGTTCCGGGACTAGCGGCTACAATGAGCAGTTCTTC.

This clone is a singleton in its sample. V and J are TRBV4-2 and TRBJ2-2; no definite D call. This CDR3 comprises 12 residues. Per the germline V gene, CDR1 is LGHNA and CDR2 is YNFKEQ. Trimming took off 8 bases at V and 1 base at J, with 5 bases between the two ends. CDR3 coding DNA: TGTGCCAGCGGCAAGAACACCGGGGAGCTGTTTTTT. Amino acid sequence: CASGKNTGELFF.

This clone has just one count. The genes are TRBV9 and TRBJ1-6; D is unclear. Germline lookup yields CDR1 SGDLS and CDR2 YYNGEE. This CDR3 contains 17 residues. The germline V and J ends were trimmed by 4 bases and 0 bases, with 14 bases remaining between them. This CDR3 is CASSPTEISSYNSPLHF. DNA of the CDR3: TGTGCCAGCAGCCCGACGGAGATAAGCTCCTATAATTCACCCCTCCACTTT.

The V call is TRBV7-2, the J call TRBJ2-7; D uncertain. Germline lookup yields CDR1 SGHTA and CDR2 FQGNSA. The ends were cut back, 5 bases at V and 2 bases at J, with 10 bases in the middle. CDR3 length equals 13 residues. The CDR3 DNA sequence: TGTGCCAGCAGCCACGGGTCAACCTACGAGCAGTACTTC. Translating it yields CASSHGSTYEQYF.

The chain couples TRBV30 to TRBJ2-7; D unresolved. Germline loops: CDR1 GTSNPN, CDR2 SVGIG (reference sequence). The CDR3 runs 12 residues. V was trimmed by 3 bases and J by 0 bases, leaving 6 bases between them. For the CDR3, the DNA is TGTGCCTGGAGCATCGCCTCCTACGAGCAGTACTTC. The encoded protein is CAWSIASYEQYF.

This rearrangement joins TRBV27 to TRBJ2-1; D is unresolved. The CDR3 spans 16 residues. With 7 bases removed from V and 6 bases from J, the gap between germline ends came to 22 bases. Per germline, CDR1 MNHEY and CDR2 SMNVEV (reference sequence). CDR3 protein: CASNPLKYSTSNEQFF. CDR3 bases: TGTGCCAGCAACCCTTTAAAATATTCGACCTCCAATGAGCAGTTCTTC.

The J gene is TRBJ1-5, the V gene TRBV2, with 7 bases matching TRBD1. Trimming removed 6 bases from V and 7 bases from J; junction bases left unmatched: 9. This CDR3 is built from 14 residues. CDR1 and CDR2 (germline): SNHLY, FYNNEI. The DNA for the CDR3 is TGTGCCAGCAGCTACTCGACAGGGAGGCAGCCCCAGCATTTT. Translating it yields CASSYSTGRQPQHF.

V and J are TRBV4-3 and TRBJ1-5; D not certain. The V end lost 0 bases, the J end lost 0 bases, and 6 bases lay between the germline ends. The CDR3 runs 15 residues. CDR1 and CDR2 (germline): LGHNA, YSLEER. The CDR3 reads CASSQDRASNQPQHF. CDR3 nucleotide sequence: TGCGCCAGCAGCCAAGATAGGGCTAGCAATCAGCCCCAGCATTTT.

The CDR3 sequence is CASSVRDGYEQYF. The CDR3 nucleotides read TGTGCCAGCAGTGTCCGGGACGGATACGAGCAGTACTTC. The chain employs TRBV27 and TRBJ2-7; D may match TRBD1 or TRBD2 (5 bases each). Germline V gene data show CDR1 as MNHEY and CDR2 as SMNVEV (reference sequence). V lost 5 bases to trimming and J lost 4 bases, with 12 bases between them. CDR3 size: 13 residues.

The gene calls are TRBV5-6 and TRBJ1-5; possible D gene TRBD1, 5 bases. The CDR3 sequence is 14 residues long. CDR1 SGHDT and CDR2 YYEEEE come from the germline V gene. Trimming removed 1 base from V and 4 bases from J, with 9 bases in between. The CDR3 DNA follows: TGTGCCAGCAGCTTGAGGGGAATTAATCAGCCCCAGCATTTT. Amino acid sequence: CASSLRGINQPQHF. The variable domain in full, completed from reference TRBV5-6 and TRBJ1-5, reads DAGVTQSPTHLIKTRGQQVTLRCSPKSGHDTVSWYQQALGQGPQFIFQYYEEEERQRGNFPDRFSGHQFPNYSSELNVNALLLGDSALYLCASSLRGINQPQHFGDGTRLSIL.

The rearrangement links TRBV9 to TRBJ2-7; possibly TRBD1 or TRBD2 for D (6 bases each). The V gene lost 0 bases and the J gene lost 2 bases, with 12 bases spanning the gap. From germline, CDR1 is SGDLS and CDR2 YYNGEE. There are 15 residues in the CDR3. CDR3 loop: CASSVEGGDTYEQYF. The CDR3 DNA sequence: TGTGCCAGCAGCGTAGAGGGCGGGGACACCTACGAGCAGTACTTC.

The chain couples TRBV30 to TRBJ1-4; D call uncertain. The V and J ends lost 4 bases and 5 bases respectively, with 5 bases between them. CDR1 is GTSNPN and CDR2 is SVGIG in the germline V gene (reference sequence). This CDR3 has 11 residues. The CDR3 DNA reads as TGTGCCTGGACTCTGAATGAAAAACTGTTTTTT. Residues: CAWTLNEKLFF.

The gene calls are TRBV5-1 and TRBJ2-3, with unresolved D. The CDR3 extends over 13 amino acids. CDR1 and CDR2 from the germline V gene are SGHRS and YFSETQ. V was trimmed by 0 bases and J by 4 bases, leaving 6 bases between them. The CDR3 nucleotides read TGCGCCAGCAGCTTGGGGCCTTCAGATACGCAGTATTTT. Translating it yields CASSLGPSDTQYF.

This chain joins TRBV5-6 and TRBJ2-7; D might be TRBD1 (5 bases). The germline V and J ends were trimmed by 0 bases and 2 bases, with 12 bases remaining between them. Per germline, CDR1 SGHDT and CDR2 YYEEEE. The CDR3 totals 15 residues. The CDR3 loop is CASSLGQKVPYEQYF. The CDR3 DNA is TGTGCCAGCAGCTTGGGACAGAAAGTCCCCTACGAGCAGTACTTC. The complete variable domain, with remaining parts taken from reference TRBV5-6 and TRBJ2-7, reads DAGVTQSPTHLIKTRGQQVTLRCSPKSGHDTVSWYQQALGQGPQFIFQYYEEEERQRGNFPDRFSGHQFPNYSSELNVNALLLGDSALYLCASSLGQKVPYEQYFGPGTRLTVT.

The V gene is TRBV11-2, the J gene TRBJ2-7; TRBD2 might be the D (5 bases). Germline V gives CDR1 SGHAT, CDR2 FQNNGV. Trimming left V 3 bases short and J 2 bases short, with 11 bases between. The CDR3 has 14 residues. The CDR3 sequence: CASSLSSAAYEQYF. In nucleotides, the CDR3 is TGTGCCAGCAGCTTGTCATCAGCGGCCTACGAGCAGTACTTC. Drawing the rest from reference TRBV11-2 and TRBJ2-7, the complete variable domain is EAGVAQSPRYKIIEKRQSVAFWCNPISGHATLYWYQQILGQGPKLLIQFQNNGVVDDSQLPKDRFSAERLKGVDSTLKIQPAKLEDSAVYLCASSLSSAAYEQYFGPGTRLTVT.

J is TRBJ2-7 and V is TRBV5-1, with D tentatively TRBD2 (5 bases). Germline loops: CDR1 SGHRS, CDR2 YFSETQ. The CDR3 is 15 residues long. With 0 bases removed from V and 1 base from J, the gap between germline ends came to 11 bases. The CDR3 spells CASSLAPGGSYEQYF. CDR3 DNA: TGCGCCAGCAGCTTGGCGCCGGGCGGGTCCTACGAGCAGTACTTC.

This clone came up a few times. This sequence joins TRBV7-9 and TRBJ2-1, with 7 positions matching TRBD2. In germline, CDR1 is SEHNR, CDR2 FQNEAQ (reference sequence). This CDR3 comprises 16 residues. Losses at the gene ends were 6 bases for V and 3 bases for J; bases not matched to a gene: 11. The DNA for the CDR3 is TGTGCCAGCAGTTCAGGGACTAAAAACATCTACAATGAGCAGTTCTTC. This encodes CASSSGTKNIYNEQFF.

J is TRBJ1-3 and V is TRBV9; D call uncertain. Germline CDR1 SGDLS, CDR2 YYNGEE. The V end was cut by 0 bases, the J end by 3 bases, with 7 bases between. The CDR3 totals 14 residues. The CDR3 nucleotides read TGTGCCAGCAGCGTAGGGATTAGTGGAAACACCATATATTTT. This gives the protein CASSVGISGNTIYF.

V is TRBV2 and J is TRBJ1-4; D possibly corresponds to TRBD1 (5 bases). V gave up 6 bases and J gave up 2 bases, with 13 bases separating them. Germline V lookup: CDR1 SNHLY, CDR2 FYNNEI. The CDR3 runs 15 residues. CDR3 in DNA: TGTGCCAGCAGACGAGAGGGGTCGACTAATGAAAAACTGTTTTTT. The encoded protein is CASRREGSTNEKLFF.

J is TRBJ2-1 and V is TRBV6-5; 10 bases align to TRBD2. Germline V lookup: CDR1 MNHEY, CDR2 SVGAGI. The ends lost 0 bases at V and 4 bases at J; junction bases unmatched: 3. There are 16 residues in the CDR3. CDR3: CASSYSGTSVYNEQFF. As DNA, the CDR3 is TGTGCCAGCAGTTACTCCGGGACTAGCGTATACAATGAGCAGTTCTTC.

CDR3 in amino acids: CASSPRQATMNTEAFF. The CDR3 bases are TGTGCCAGCAGCCCCCGACAGGCAACTATGAACACTGAAGCTTTCTTT. The rearrangement uses TRBV11-2 and TRBJ1-1, with a tentative D call TRBD1 (6 bases). V gave up 5 bases and J gave up 0 bases, with 16 bases separating them. The CDR3 has 16 amino acids. Per germline, CDR1 SGHAT and CDR2 FQNNGV.

The chain has TRBV4-2 and TRBJ2-2, with D possibly TRBD2 on 6 matching bases. Germline CDR1 and CDR2: LGHNA and YNFKEQ. Trimming took off 0 bases at V and 8 bases at J, with 13 bases between the two ends. The CDR3 has 15 residues. The CDR3 nucleotides are TGTGCCAGCAGCCAAGATTCCGGGGGTGGTGGGGAGCTGTTTTTT. This translates into CASSQDSGGGGELFF.

The rearrangement joins TRBV25-1 to TRBJ2-1; D is possibly TRBD2 (7 bases). The CDR3 runs 15 residues. The V end was cut by 6 bases, the J end by 6 bases, with 18 bases between. Germline assignment: CDR1 MGHDK and CDR2 SYGVNS. The CDR3 here is CASREGGTRLNEQFF. The DNA of the CDR3 is TGTGCCAGCAGAGAGGGAGGGACACGACTCAATGAGCAGTTCTTC.

Details on this clone: This same CDR3 is encoded by further DNA sequences in the sample. J is TRBJ1-2 and V is TRBV27, with D maybe TRBD1 (5 bases). Per germline, CDR1 MNHEY and CDR2 SMNVEV (reference sequence). The CDR3 totals 13 residues. Trimming left V 5 bases short and J 4 bases short, with 11 bases between. The chain's CDR3 is CASSPRVGYGYTF. CDR3 in DNA: TGTGCCAGCAGTCCCAGGGTTGGCTATGGCTACACCTTC.

The chain links TRBV28 to TRBJ1-4, with 7 bases matching TRBD1. Trimming took 3 bases from V and 8 from J; bases not matched to a gene: 9. The CDR3 contains 15 residues. Germline CDR1 is MDHEN and CDR2 is SYDVKM. CDR3 in amino acids: CASSFQTGTGEKLFF. CDR3 sequence (DNA): TGTGCCAGCAGTTTCCAGACAGGGACTGGGGAAAAACTGTTTTTT.